What follows are 18 T cell receptor beta chains derived from one specimen sequenced in a study of shared clonotypes between healthy human individuals (dated by TCRdb to the early 2020s). Libraries were constructed by the immunoSEQ multiplex PCR assay. TCRdb obtained this table from immuneACCESS and retained in-frame rearrangements with V and J assigned. These tables miss some clones; where compared with another copy, unresolved V genes account for less than half of the shortfall, and the remainder is unexplained. Counted in this sample were 100,000 or so clones; about 45% of them appeared once. In total, the top ten clones hold around 16% of the sample. The sequencing sample was made of PBMCs. The receptors stem from a woman aged 40 to 50 in good health. Some clones in this sample may be carry-over from other donors' samples.

The V call is TRBV6-5, the J call TRBJ2-3, with D unclear. The ends were cut back, 4 bases at V and 0 bases at J, with 11 bases in the middle. Per germline, CDR1 MNHEY and CDR2 SVGAGI. This CDR3 is built from 15 residues. The CDR3 reads CASSLRRTSTDTQYF. CDR3 nucleotides: TGTGCCAGCAGTTTACGGCGAACCAGCACAGATACGCAGTATTTT.

This clone was found a few times. The V call is TRBV2, the J call TRBJ1-6; no reliable D call. The CDR3 loop spans 15 amino acids. Germline V lookup: CDR1 SNHLY, CDR2 FYNNEI. V lost 6 bases, J lost 9 bases, and 18 bases lay in between. CDR3 bases: TGTGCCAGCAGATTAGCGGCTAACTCCGGTTCACCCCTCCACTTT. The encoded protein is CASRLAANSGSPLHF.

This CDR3 reads CASSLGSASSGNTIYF. The CDR3 region has the DNA TGCGCCAGCAGCTTGGGTTCAGCCAGCTCTGGAAACACCATATATTTT. The V and J genes are TRBV5-1 and TRBJ1-3, with D unclear. Germline V CDR1 and CDR2: SGHRS, YFSETQ. V dropped 0 bases and J dropped 0 bases, with 10 bases sitting between them. This CDR3 spans 16 amino acids.

The chain joins TRBV19 to TRBJ1-5; the D gene is possibly TRBD1 (6 bases). CDR3 length: 14 amino acids. V lost 3 bases and J lost 5, with 11 bases in between. Germline V lookup: CDR1 LNHDA, CDR2 SQIVND (reference sequence). CDR3 region: CASSMYRDDQPQHF. The CDR3 region has the DNA TGTGCCAGTAGTATGTACAGGGATGATCAGCCCCAGCATTTT.

This sequence joins TRBV7-9 and TRBJ2-1; 14 bases map to TRBD2. The CDR3 sequence is 16 residues long. Per the germline V gene, CDR1 is SEHNR and CDR2 is FQNEAQ (reference sequence). V was clipped by 1 base and J by 7 bases; unmatched bases: 3. The CDR3 reads CASSLDGTSGSNEQFF. The CDR3, as DNA: TGTGCCAGCAGCTTAGACGGGACTAGCGGGAGTAATGAGCAGTTCTTC.

This clone was picked up many times. The rearrangement joins TRBV30 to TRBJ2-2; weak D call: TRBD1 (6 bases). In germline, CDR1 is GTSNPN, CDR2 SVGIG (reference sequence). V was shortened by 3 bases and J by 3 bases, with 17 bases between the two germline ends. The length of the CDR3 is 16 residues. The chain's CDR3 is CAWSEQGVGDTGELFF. In nucleotides, the CDR3 is TGTGCCTGGAGCGAACAGGGAGTTGGGGACACCGGGGAGCTGTTTTTT.

The gene calls are TRBV30 and TRBJ1-5; 9 nucleotides agree with TRBD1. Trimming removed 5 bases from V and 6 bases from J; junction bases left unmatched: 2. Germline V gene data show CDR1 as GTSNPN and CDR2 as SVGIG (reference sequence). This CDR3 has 12 residues. CDR3 residues: CAWRTGVQPQHF. CDR3 DNA: TGTGCCTGGCGGACAGGGGTTCAGCCCCAGCATTTT. Filled out from reference TRBV30 and TRBJ1-5, the complete variable domain reads SQTIHQWPATLVQPVGSPLSLECTVEGTSNPNLYWYRQAAGRGLQLLFYSVGIGQISSEVPQNLSASRPQDRQFILSSKKLLLSDSGFYLCAWRTGVQPQHFGDGTRLSIL.

This clone was counted a few times. This chain joins TRBV6-4 and TRBJ2-1, with TRBD2 as a possible D gene (6 bases). Trimming removed 0 bases from V and 11 bases from J, with 11 bases in between. This CDR3 spans 13 amino acids. Germline CDR1 and CDR2: MRHNA and SNTAGT. The CDR3 protein is CASSDSASGQQFF. The CDR3 region has the DNA TGTGCCAGCAGTGACTCTGCGAGCGGGCAGCAGTTCTTC.

In its sample, this clone was seen many times. The chain joins TRBV25-1 to TRBJ2-7, with TRBD2 identical over 13 bases. CDR1 is MGHDK, CDR2 SYGVNS, per germline. V was pared by 6 bases and J by 2 bases, with 7 bases of the junction left unmatched. The CDR3 is 16 amino acids. This CDR3 is CASRRTGLAGTYEQYF. The CDR3 DNA reads as TGTGCCAGCAGAAGAACGGGACTAGCGGGGACCTACGAGCAGTACTTC.

Of note for this clone: This likely traces to a read error, being one base from a far larger clone. This sample also contains other DNA sequences that code for the same CDR3. This rearrangement joins TRBV6-4 to TRBJ1-5; maybe TRBD1 (6 bases). CDR3 size: 14 residues. Per the germline V gene, CDR1 is MRHNA and CDR2 is SNTAGT. V was shortened by 0 bases and J by 6 bases, with 9 bases between the two germline ends. The CDR3 DNA reads as TGTGCCAGCAGTGACTCAGCAGGGGCTCAGCCCCAGCATTTT. Protein sequence: CASSDSAGAQPQHF.

This clone was observed a few times. The rearrangement joins TRBV4-1 to TRBJ2-5, with TRBD2 identical over 7 bases. The CDR3 sequence is 15 residues long. Losses at the gene ends were 1 base for V and 1 base for J; bases not matched to a gene: 3. Per germline, CDR1 MGHRA and CDR2 YSYEKL. The CDR3 nucleotides are TGCGCCAGCAGCCAAGGGACTAGGGTCCAAGAGACCCAGTACTTC. It specifies CASSQGTRVQETQYF.

This clone was detected many times. The genes are TRBV25-1 and TRBJ1-4, with a weak D call TRBD1 (5 bases). Germline V CDR1 and CDR2: MGHDK, SYGVNS. CDR3 size: 16 residues. V was cut by 1 base and J by 2 bases, with 11 bases left in between. The CDR3 spells CASSEWFSGTNEKLFF. CDR3 in DNA: TGTGCCAGCAGTGAATGGTTTTCAGGGACTAATGAAAAACTGTTTTTT.

This clone was seen once. V is TRBV7-9 and J is TRBJ2-7; tentative D call: TRBD1 (6 bases). This CDR3 region has 14 residues. Trimming pared 4 bases from V and 4 bases from J, leaving 14 bases between. Germline assignment: CDR1 SEHNR and CDR2 FQNEAQ (reference sequence). CDR3: CASSYSGQGYEQYF. The CDR3, as DNA: TGTGCCAGCAGCTACTCGGGGCAGGGGTACGAGCAGTACTTC. Combining the CDR3 with reference TRBV7-9 and TRBJ2-7 gives the whole variable domain DTGVSQNPRHKITKRGQNVTFRCDPISEHNRLYWYRQTLGQGPEFLTYFQNEAQLEKSRLLSDRFSAERPKGSFSTLEIQRTEQGDSAMYLCASSYSGQGYEQYFGPGTRLTVT.

The J gene is TRBJ2-7, the V gene TRBV30, with 9 bases aligning to TRBD2. Trimming removed 0 bases from V and 5 bases from J; junction bases left unmatched: 14. The CDR3 runs 17 residues. From germline, CDR1 is GTSNPN and CDR2 SVGIG (reference sequence). CDR3 region: CAWSVRSGRPRVHEQYF. CDR3 sequence (DNA): TGTGCCTGGAGTGTAAGGAGCGGGAGGCCCCGGGTCCACGAGCAGTACTTC.

This clone was seen many times. This sample also contains other DNA sequences that code for the same CDR3. The rearrangement uses TRBV12-5 and TRBJ1-1, with D uncertain. Trimming pared 1 base from V and 11 bases from J, leaving 14 bases between. CDR1 and CDR2 (germline): LGHNT, FRNRAP. The CDR3 covers 13 residues. DNA for the CDR3: TGTGCTAGTGGTTTGGGTTACCCCCAGCAGGCTTTCTTT. Translated: CASGLGYPQQAFF. The full variable domain, completed using reference TRBV12-5 and TRBJ1-1, is DARVTQTPRHKVTEMGQEVTMRCQPILGHNTVFWYRQTMMQGLELLAYFRNRAPLDDSGMPKDRFSAEMPDATLATLKIQPSEPRDSAVYFCASGLGYPQQAFFGQGTRLTVV.

The chain employs TRBV30 and TRBJ1-2; 9 bases match TRBD1. Germline-derived CDR1 and CDR2 are GTSNPN and SVGIG (reference sequence). Trimming at V came to 7 bases and at J to 7 bases, leaving 10 bases not matched to a gene. This CDR3 comprises 13 residues. The CDR3: CASGTGLEVGYTF. Written as DNA, the CDR3 is TGTGCCTCCGGGACAGGGCTCGAGGTTGGCTACACCTTC. Variable domain in full (rest from reference TRBV30 and TRBJ1-2): SQTIHQWPATLVQPVGSPLSLECTVEGTSNPNLYWYRQAAGRGLQLLFYSVGIGQISSEVPQNLSASRPQDRQFILSSKKLLLSDSGFYLCASGTGLEVGYTFGSGTRLTVV.

This clone was observed many times. The chain has TRBV30 and TRBJ1-5; unclear D gene. CDR1 and CDR2 (germline): GTSNPN, SVGIG (reference sequence). V lost 4 bases to trimming and J lost 0 bases, with 7 bases between them. This CDR3 spans 13 amino acids. The CDR3 loop reads CAWTVNSNQPQHF. The CDR3 DNA reads as TGTGCCTGGACGGTGAATAGCAATCAGCCCCAGCATTTT.

This clone has at least ten counts. The chain uses TRBV7-2 and TRBJ2-7; 9 bases align to TRBD2. CDR1 and CDR2 from the germline V gene are SGHTA and FQGNSA. With 1 base clipped from V and 7 bases from J, the junction kept 8 bases outside the gene matches. The CDR3 contains 15 residues. The CDR3 DNA reads as TGTGCCAGCAGCTTAGGTGGTAGCGGGAGAGGTGAGCAGTACTTC. Residues: CASSLGGSGRGEQYF.